A single sample gave rise to the 5 T cell receptor beta chains below, sequenced in a study of blood T cell repertoires in COVID-19. Sequenced by immunoSEQ multiplex PCR; TCRdb stores in-frame clones only, minus some. The table includes about 240,000 clones, roughly 89% detected once. The source material was PBMCs or T cells enriched from blood (not recorded which). These receptor sequences come from a woman aged 25 to 39 with acute COVID-19.

The chain uses TRBV29-1 and TRBJ2-2; TRBD1 matches 11 bases. CDR3 length equals 14 residues. Germline CDR1 is SQVTM and CDR2 is ANQGSEA. Losses at the gene ends were 7 bases for V and 6 bases for J; bases not matched to a gene: 7. The CDR3 reads CSGGQGAGSGELFF. In DNA form, the CDR3 reads TGCAGCGGAGGACAGGGGGCGGGATCCGGGGAGCTGTTTTTT.

The CDR3 reads CASSLQGNGSPLHF. Written as DNA, the CDR3 is TGTGCCAGCAGCCTACAGGGTAACGGATCACCCCTCCACTTT. The chain employs TRBV3-1 (or the pseudogene TRBV3-2) and TRBJ1-6; possibly TRBD1 for D (6 bases). The CDR3 has 14 amino acids. From germline, CDR1 is LGHDT and CDR2 YNNKEL (reference sequence). Trimming took 4 bases from V and 10 from J, leaving 14 bases between them.

This clone occurred a few times. The chain joins TRBV5-1 to TRBJ1-4, with D possibly TRBD1 on 6 matching bases. Trimming shortened V by 4 bases and J by 0 bases, and 16 bases separated the two germline ends. This CDR3 spans 17 amino acids. CDR1 and CDR2 from the germline V gene are SGHRS and YFSETQ. CDR3 sequence (DNA): TGCGCCAGCAGCAGGACCGGACAGAAAGCAACTAATGAAAAACTGTTTTTT. The encoded protein is CASSRTGQKATNEKLFF.

The J gene is TRBJ1-2, the V gene TRBV4-3; D is uncertain. Germline loops: CDR1 LGHNA, CDR2 YSLEER. The V gene lost 0 bases and the J gene lost 6 bases, with 8 bases spanning the gap. This CDR3 has 13 residues. CDR3 DNA sequence: TGCGCCAGCAGCCAAGAACTCCAAGATGGCTACACCTTC. Amino acids: CASSQELQDGYTF.

The chain couples TRBV2 to TRBJ2-3; D uncertain. The V end was cut by 8 bases, the J end by 4 bases, with 13 bases between. Germline values: CDR1 SNHLY, CDR2 FYNNEI. The CDR3 runs 13 residues. The CDR3 DNA reads TGTGCCAGCTCGCGAGTGCGCTCAGATACGCAGTATTTT. Translated, it gives CASSRVRSDTQYF.